These 16 T cell receptor beta chains came from one sample sequenced in a study of T cells in Graves' hyperthyroidism and ophthalmopathy. Amplification targeted TCR beta CDR3 regions from RNA transcripts. First-round RT-PCR targeting the TCR CDR3 was performed with the HTBI primer set. Using its own MiXCR run on the multiplex PCR reads, TCRdb lists one record per CDR3 protein. The table records 610,000 or so distinct CDR3 sequences, roughly 46% of them present only once. The sequenced sample consisted of peripheral blood or thyroid tissue (not recorded which). The receptors originated from a woman aged 18-29 years with Graves' hyperthyroidism.

The rearrangement joins TRBV9 to TRBJ1-2; weak D call: TRBD1 (5 bases). The CDR3 runs 16 residues. Deletions cut 7 bases from V and 5 bases from J, with 24 bases between. Germline V gene lookup returns CDR1 SGDLS and CDR2 YYNGEE. The CDR3 region has the DNA TGTGCCAGCCCGAACCCGTATGGGGGATTCTGGTATGGCTACACCTTC. This gives the protein CASPNPYGGFWYGYTF.

Comment on this clonotype: This may arise from a read error, as a much more abundant clone is one base away. This chain joins TRBV24-1 and TRBJ2-2, with TRBD1 identical over 7 bases. CDR3 length: 14 amino acids. CDR1 is KGHDR, CDR2 SFDVKD, per germline. For the CDR3, the DNA is TGTGCCACCGGTGATCGCCGGGACAGCGGGGAGCTGTTTTTT. The encoded protein is CATGDRRDSGELFF.

The rearrangement links TRBV24-1 to TRBJ2-1; D may be TRBD1 or TRBD2 (5 bases each). The germline CDR1 and CDR2 sequences are KGHDR and SFDVKD. The V gene lost 3 bases and the J gene lost 1 base, with 9 bases spanning the gap. The CDR3 totals 15 residues. CDR3: CATSDPGRSYNEQFF. The CDR3 region has the DNA TGTGCCACCAGTGATCCGGGACGTTCCTACAATGAGCAGTTCTTC.

V and J are TRBV29-1 and TRBJ2-7, with D maybe TRBD2 (6 bases). The better agreement between TRBJ2-1 and the DNA end casts doubt on the J call. The CDR3 loop spans 13 amino acids. Germline V gene data show CDR1 as SQVTM and CDR2 as ANQGSEA. The CDR3 reads CSVTGRRGNEQFF. CDR3 nucleotides: TGCAGCGTTACCGGGCGGAGGGGTAATGAGCAGTTCTTC.

The gene calls are TRBV2 and TRBJ2-7; possibly TRBD1 for D (7 bases). V was shortened by 7 bases and J by 2 bases, with 15 bases between the two germline ends. The germline CDR1 and CDR2 sequences are SNHLY and FYNNEI. The CDR3 is 14 amino acids. The CDR3 nucleotides are TGTGCCAGCACAGGGGGGACACTTACCTACGAGCAGTACTTC. It translates to CASTGGTLTYEQYF.

This clonotype came up once. V usage is TRBV7-3 and J usage is TRBJ2-3, with a possible D match to TRBD2 (5 bases). The CDR3 spans 14 residues. The germline V gene encodes CDR1 SGHTA and CDR2 FQGTGA. V dropped 3 bases and J dropped 5 bases, with 12 bases sitting between them. CDR3 loop: CASSFSGSKDTQYF. The CDR3 coding sequence is TGTGCCAGCAGCTTCAGCGGATCCAAAGATACGCAGTATTTT.

In regard to this clonotype: Given a much more abundant clone one base away, this may be a read error. The chain is built from TRBV20-1 and TRBJ1-5; TRBD1 might be the D (5 bases). The germline gives CDR1 DFQATT, CDR2 SNEGSKA (reference sequence). Trimming removed 6 bases from V and 8 bases from J, with 20 bases in between. This CDR3 is 14 amino acids long. The CDR3 loop reads CSANPVGGWKPQHF. In DNA, the CDR3 is TGCAGTGCCAATCCGGTGGGGGGTTGGAAGCCCCAGCATTTT.

This clonotype was detected ten times or more. This chain connects TRBV27 to TRBJ1-1; TRBD1 is a possible D gene (5 bases). The CDR3 extends over 14 amino acids. CDR1 and CDR2 (germline): MNHEY, SMNVEV (reference sequence). V lost 5 bases, J lost 0 bases, and 10 bases lay in between. DNA for the CDR3: TGTGCCAGCAGTCCGACAGTTATGAACACTGAAGCTTTCTTT. Its protein product is CASSPTVMNTEAFF.

V gene TRBV19 combines with J gene TRBJ2-5; no firm D call. The J call is doubtful: the DNA matches TRBJ2-1 better. The CDR3 spans 13 residues. Per germline, CDR1 LNHDA and CDR2 SQIVND (reference sequence). CDR3 in amino acids: CASSRAAENEQFF. Written as DNA, the CDR3 is TGTGCCAGTTCTCGGGCGGCGGAAAATGAGCAGTTCTTC.

About this clonotype itself: With a much larger clone just one base away, this may be a read error. The chain joins TRBV18 to TRBJ1-5; D call uncertain. Germline V gene lookup returns CDR1 KGHSH and CDR2 LQKENI. Trimming removed 5 bases from V and 7 bases from J, with 12 bases in between. The CDR3 covers 13 residues. CDR3 nucleotides: TGTGCCAGCTCAGGTGAGGCCCTCCAGCCCCAGCATTTT. Amino acid sequence: CASSGEALQPQHF. Combining the CDR3 with reference TRBV18 and TRBJ1-5 gives the whole variable domain NAGVMQNPRHLVRRRGQEARLRCSPMKGHSHVYWYRQLPEEGLKFMVYLQKENIIDESGMPKERFSAEFPKEGPSILRIQQVVRGDSAAYFCASSGEALQPQHFGDGTRLSIL.

This rearrangement joins TRBV29-1 to TRBJ1-1, with a possible D match to TRBD1 (6 bases). The germline V gene encodes CDR1 SQVTM and CDR2 ANQGSEA. Trimming stripped 7 bases from V and 4 bases from J, with 16 bases between. The CDR3 is 13 amino acids. The DNA of the CDR3 is TGCAGCGCTAGACAGGCAGGCGTCACTGAAGCTTTCTTT. The encoded protein is CSARQAGVTEAFF. Supplemented by reference TRBV29-1 and TRBJ1-1, the full variable domain reads SAVISQKPSRDICQRGTSLTIQCQVDSQVTMMFWYRQQPGQSLTLIATANQGSEATYESGFVIDKFPISRPNLTFSTLTVSNMSPEDSSIYLCSARQAGVTEAFFGQGTRLTVV.

The V and J genes are TRBV29-1 and TRBJ2-7, with D maybe TRBD1 (6 bases). This CDR3 is 12 amino acids long. Germline V lookup: CDR1 SQVTM, CDR2 ANQGSEA. V was pared by 8 bases and J by 2 bases, with 13 bases between. CDR3 nucleotides: TGCAGCAGTTACCGGGACACCTACGAGCAGTACTTC. It yields the protein CSSYRDTYEQYF.

This clonotype was counted at least ten times. The J gene is TRBJ2-7, the V gene TRBV2, with D tentatively TRBD2 (6 bases). V lost 5 bases, J lost 6 bases, and 17 bases lay in between. The CDR3 runs to 14 residues. The germline gives CDR1 SNHLY, CDR2 FYNNEI. The CDR3 loop reads CASSPTTSSGEQYF. The CDR3 region has the DNA TGTGCCAGCAGTCCTACCACTAGCTCGGGCGAGCAGTACTTC.

The genes are TRBV5-4 and TRBJ2-7, with D possibly called TRBD1 or TRBD2 (5 bases each). The CDR3 runs to 17 residues. Trimming pared 0 bases from V and 1 base from J, leaving 17 bases between. CDR1 and CDR2 (germline): SGHNT, YYREEE (reference sequence). The CDR3 DNA follows: TGTGCCAGCAGCTTGGGGAAGGGGACCCCCGGTTCCTACGAGCAGTACTTC. Residues: CASSLGKGTPGSYEQYF.

The chain couples TRBV11-2 to TRBJ1-2; TRBD1 aligns across 9 bases. The CDR3 extends over 16 amino acids. The trim removed 7 bases at V and 5 bases at J, leaving 14 bases unmatched. Per the germline V gene, CDR1 is SGHAT and CDR2 is FQNNGV. The CDR3 sequence is CASIRRTGVFGYGYTF. The CDR3 coding sequence is TGTGCCAGCATCAGACGGACAGGGGTCTTCGGTTATGGCTACACCTTC.

This clonotype was counted many times. The rearrangement links TRBV7-9 to TRBJ1-2; a possible D gene is TRBD1 (6 bases). The CDR3 has 15 residues. V shed 3 bases and J shed 4 bases, with 15 bases lying between them. Germline V gene lookup returns CDR1 SEHNR and CDR2 FQNEAQ (reference sequence). The CDR3 bases are TGTGCCAGCAGCTTTGTGGACAGAGGTGGCTATGGCTACACCTTC. Its protein is CASSFVDRGGYGYTF.